The clone carrying this T cell receptor (beta chain) was picked up many times. Its antigen is currently unknown. The data were taken from a study of T-cell reconstitution after alpha-beta-depleted transplantation in children. Preparation of the TCRbeta library involved a method that used unique molecular identifiers. TCRdb passed the PCR reads through MiXCR, listing each CDR3 protein once. The table has roughly 30,000 distinct CDR3 sequences, under 8% seen once. The CDR3 has 12 residues. J was trimmed by 2 bases and V by 10 bases; bases with no gene match: 5. In germline, CDR1 is SNHLY, CDR2 FYNNEI. General study points: One year post-transplant, T-cell counts and diversity were largely derived from T cells produced anew. Two months or so post-transplant, alpha-beta T cells reportedly derived from several hundred expanded graft clones. At day 60, the high TCRbeta diversity found in some patients originated from recipient T cells and thymic progenitors that had survived.

The specimen comprised peripheral blood, sampled 60 days after TCRalphabeta/CD19-depleted stem cell transplant. This chain links TRBV2 with TRBJ2-7; 7 bases map to TRBD1. This clonotype was obtained from a child younger than two who had a stem cell transplant for acute myeloid leukemia, so the T cells may come from the graft donor. Here the CDR3 DNA reads TGTGCCACGAAGGACAGGCCCTACGAGCAGTACTTC. Its translation: CATKDRPYEQYF.